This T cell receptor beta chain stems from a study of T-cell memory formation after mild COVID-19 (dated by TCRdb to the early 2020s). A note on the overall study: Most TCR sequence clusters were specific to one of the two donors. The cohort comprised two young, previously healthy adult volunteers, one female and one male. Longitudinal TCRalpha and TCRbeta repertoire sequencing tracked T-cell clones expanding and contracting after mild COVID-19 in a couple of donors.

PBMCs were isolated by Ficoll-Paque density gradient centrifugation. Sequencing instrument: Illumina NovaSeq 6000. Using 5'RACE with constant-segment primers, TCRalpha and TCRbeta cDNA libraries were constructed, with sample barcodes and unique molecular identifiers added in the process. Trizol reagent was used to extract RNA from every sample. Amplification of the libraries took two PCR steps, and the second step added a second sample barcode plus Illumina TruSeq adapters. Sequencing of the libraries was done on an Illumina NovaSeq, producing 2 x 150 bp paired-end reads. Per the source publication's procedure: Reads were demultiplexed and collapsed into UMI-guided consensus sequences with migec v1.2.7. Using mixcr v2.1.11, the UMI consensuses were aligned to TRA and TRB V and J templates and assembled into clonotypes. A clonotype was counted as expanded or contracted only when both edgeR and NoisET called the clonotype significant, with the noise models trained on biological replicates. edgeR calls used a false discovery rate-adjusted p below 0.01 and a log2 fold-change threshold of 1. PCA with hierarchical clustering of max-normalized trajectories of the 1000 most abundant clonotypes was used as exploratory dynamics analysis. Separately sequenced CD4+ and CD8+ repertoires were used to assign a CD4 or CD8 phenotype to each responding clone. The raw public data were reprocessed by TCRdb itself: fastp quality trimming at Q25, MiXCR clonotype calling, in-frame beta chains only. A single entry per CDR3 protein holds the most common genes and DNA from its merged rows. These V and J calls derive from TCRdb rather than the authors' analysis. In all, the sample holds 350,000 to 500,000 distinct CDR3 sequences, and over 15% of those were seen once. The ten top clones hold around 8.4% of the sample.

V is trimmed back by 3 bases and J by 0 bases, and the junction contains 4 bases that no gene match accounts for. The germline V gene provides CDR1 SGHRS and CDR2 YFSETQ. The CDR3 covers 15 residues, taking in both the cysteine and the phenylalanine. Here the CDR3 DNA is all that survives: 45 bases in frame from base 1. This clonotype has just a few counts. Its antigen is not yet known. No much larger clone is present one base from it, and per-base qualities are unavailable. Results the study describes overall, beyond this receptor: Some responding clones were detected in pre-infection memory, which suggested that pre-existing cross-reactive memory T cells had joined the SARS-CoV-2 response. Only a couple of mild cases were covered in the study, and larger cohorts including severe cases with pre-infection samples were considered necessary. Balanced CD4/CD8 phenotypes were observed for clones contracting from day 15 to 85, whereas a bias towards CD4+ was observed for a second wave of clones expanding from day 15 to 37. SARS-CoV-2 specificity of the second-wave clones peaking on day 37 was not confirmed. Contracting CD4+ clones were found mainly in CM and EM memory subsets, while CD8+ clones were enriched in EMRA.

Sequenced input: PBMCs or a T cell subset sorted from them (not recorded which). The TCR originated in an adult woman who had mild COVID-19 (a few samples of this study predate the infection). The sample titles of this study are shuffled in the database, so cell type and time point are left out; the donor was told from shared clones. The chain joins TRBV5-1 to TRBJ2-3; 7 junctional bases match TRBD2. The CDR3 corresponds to CASSYASGSTDTQYF. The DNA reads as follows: TGCGCCAGCAGCTACGCTAGCGGAAGCACAGATACGCAGTATTTT.